Below are 15 T cell receptor beta chains sequenced from a single sample in a study of blood T cells in healthy people across ages. A J-beta primer mix and a sample-barcoded 5' primer were used in a second PCR of about 6 to 12 cycles. One entry per CDR3 protein results from TCRdb running MiXCR on the 5' RACE reads. This table has 780,000 or so distinct CDR3 sequences, roughly 50% appearing once. The material sequenced was blood. The receptors come from a man at least 80 years old in good health.

The chain recombines TRBV29-1 with TRBJ1-2; no clear D. This CDR3 is built from 13 residues. Deletions cut 4 bases from V and 0 bases from J, with 9 bases between. The V gene's germline CDR1 is SQVTM and CDR2 ANQGSEA. CDR3 sequence (DNA): TGCAGCGTTGCGGGGAGGGCTAACTATGGCTACACCTTC. This sequence encodes CSVAGRANYGYTF.

This clonotype was recorded a few times. J is TRBJ2-1 and V is TRBV12-3 or TRBV12-4; D perhaps matches TRBD2 (5 bases). CDR3 length: 15 residues. The V and J ends lost 6 bases and 2 bases respectively, with 14 bases between them. Written as DNA, the CDR3 is TGTGCCAGCAGCCTCGCCCCCGGGGCCTACAATGAGCAGTTCTTC. It translates to CASSLAPGAYNEQFF.

V usage is TRBV6-5 and J usage is TRBJ2-1, with D hard to call. V shed 7 bases and J shed 7 bases, with 8 bases lying between them. From germline, CDR1 is MNHEY and CDR2 SVGAGI. This CDR3 contains 11 residues. CDR3 region: CASTSINEQFF. As DNA, the CDR3 is TGTGCCAGCACTTCCATAAATGAGCAGTTCTTC.

This clonotype was recorded a few times. In DNA form, the CDR3 reads TGTGCCAGCAGCTTAGGGACTTTCCAAGAGACCCAGTACTTC. It codes for CASSLGTFQETQYF. The V gene is TRBV7-2, the J gene TRBJ2-5; D may be TRBD2 (5 bases). CDR1 SGHTA and CDR2 FQGNSA come from the germline V gene. The length of the CDR3 is 14 residues. Trimming pared 1 base from V and 1 base from J, leaving 7 bases between.

The chain joins TRBV25-1 to TRBJ2-5; D might be TRBD1 (5 bases). CDR3 length: 15 amino acids. The ends were cut back, 5 bases at V and 10 bases at J, with 23 bases in the middle. Germline lookup yields CDR1 MGHDK and CDR2 SYGVNS. In DNA form, the CDR3 reads TGTGCCAGCAGTCCGACGAGCAACGATAGGGGCGGCCAGTACTTC. This translates into CASSPTSNDRGGQYF.

V usage is TRBV12-3 or TRBV12-4 and J usage is TRBJ2-1, with 11 bases matching TRBD2. The CDR3 sequence is 15 residues long. V shed 7 bases, J shed 5 bases, and the junction held 7 bases outside the gene matches. The CDR3 spells CASTVAGGPHNEQFF. In DNA, the CDR3 is TGTGCCAGCACCGTAGCGGGAGGGCCTCACAATGAGCAGTTCTTC.

The chain joins TRBV10-3 to TRBJ2-7, with D perhaps being TRBD1 or TRBD2 (5 bases each). The germline V gene encodes CDR1 ENHRY and CDR2 SYGVKD. The CDR3 has 14 amino acids. The germline V and J ends were trimmed by 8 bases and 0 bases, with 14 bases remaining between them. DNA of the CDR3: TGTGCCATCGCCCGGGGCCGAGACTCCTACGAGCAGTACTTC. Its protein product is CAIARGRDSYEQYF.

This clonotype was observed many times. This chain links TRBV27 with TRBJ2-1, with D maybe TRBD2 (5 bases). In germline, CDR1 is MNHEY, CDR2 SMNVEV (reference sequence). Trimming removed 5 bases from V and 6 bases from J, with 8 bases in between. CDR3 size: 12 residues. As DNA, the CDR3 is TGTGCCAGCAGTCGGACTGGCAATGAGCAGTTCTTC. Amino acids: CASSRTGNEQFF.

This clonotype was picked up a small number of times. The chain recombines TRBV5-5 with TRBJ2-1; D remains unclear. The length of the CDR3 is 15 residues. CDR1 is SGHKS and CDR2 is YYEKEE in the germline V gene (reference sequence). Trimming removed 4 bases at V and 0 bases at J, with 11 bases between. The CDR3 DNA sequence: TGTGCCAGCAGCCCCTGGCAGAGCTCCTACAATGAGCAGTTCTTC. Translating it yields CASSPWQSSYNEQFF.

The chain couples TRBV4-1 to TRBJ2-1; TRBD2 aligns across 8 bases. V gave up 2 bases and J gave up 3 bases; unmatched junction bases: 3. The germline gives CDR1 MGHRA, CDR2 YSYEKL. The CDR3 has 15 amino acids. CDR3 sequence (DNA): TGCGCCAGCAGCCAATTAGCGGGATACTACAATGAGCAGTTCTTC. Protein sequence: CASSQLAGYYNEQFF.

This rearrangement joins TRBV19 to TRBJ2-7, with 7 bases aligning to TRBD2. Germline V gene sequence: CDR1 LNHDA, CDR2 SQIVND (reference sequence). V trimming: 3 bases; J trimming: 5 bases; junction bases outside the gene matches: 7. The CDR3 runs 14 residues. The CDR3 DNA reads as TGTGCCAGTAGTATGGGGGGGAGTAACAACGAGCAGTACTTC. Its protein product is CASSMGGSNNEQYF.

The chain has TRBV6-5 and TRBJ2-3; the D gene could be TRBD1 or TRBD2 (5 bases each). The CDR3 loop spans 14 amino acids. Germline lookup yields CDR1 MNHEY and CDR2 SVGAGI. Deletions cut 9 bases from V and 14 bases from J, with 27 bases between. The CDR3 sequence: CASPSGRTHRYAYF. The CDR3 DNA reads as TGTGCCAGTCCATCGGGACGGACCCACAGATACGCGTATTTT.

This clonotype was counted between two and nine times. The rearrangement joins TRBV12-3 or TRBV12-4 to TRBJ2-5, with D maybe TRBD1 (6 bases). The J call may be wrong; the DNA end is better matched by TRBJ2-7. This CDR3 has 13 amino acids. The CDR3 coding sequence is TGTGCCAGCAGTCCCCCGACAGGTTCCGAGCAGTACTTC. It translates to CASSPPTGSEQYF.

V is TRBV4-1 and J is TRBJ2-1; unclear D gene. The germline V gene has CDR1 MGHRA and CDR2 YSYEKL. The length of the CDR3 is 12 residues. V was shortened by 5 bases and J by 7 bases, with 9 bases between the two germline ends. The CDR3 nucleotides read TGCGCCAGCAGCTTCCCTTTTAATGAGCAGTTCTTC. This gives the protein CASSFPFNEQFF.

In its sample, this clonotype was seen a few times. V and J are TRBV4-1 and TRBJ2-7; 7 positions agree with TRBD2. The CDR3 spans 16 residues. J lost 7 bases, V lost 3 bases, and 15 bases had no gene match. The germline V gene has CDR1 MGHRA and CDR2 YSYEKL. The CDR3 loop is CASSHKPGVAGREQYF. The CDR3 DNA reads TGCGCCAGCAGCCATAAACCGGGTGTAGCGGGTCGAGAGCAGTACTTC.